The rows below give T cell receptor beta chains drawn from one sample of a study of T cell changes during pregnancy in multiple sclerosis. Using immunoSEQ multiplex PCR, the repertoire was profiled, and TCRdb retains in-frame clones only, with some absent. The sample yields about 70,000 clones, roughly 92% seen once. The sample in question was peripheral blood, obtained before pregnancy. Receptor source: a female donor with multiple sclerosis, enrolled in a pregnancy study. The CDR3 runs from the conserved cysteine through the conserved F or W. D genes are given only for firm matches. Clone size is shown for a subset of rows, as once, few, many or a class of expanded clone.

D gene	clone size	J gene	V gene	CDR3 protein	CDR3 DNA
TRBD1	-	TRBJ2-2	TRBV28	CASSANGQGRTGELFF	TGTGCCAGCAGTGCCAATGGACAGGGGCGGACCGGGGAGCTGTTTTTT
-	-	TRBJ1-5	TRBV7-9	CASSLVGGPQHF	TGTGCCAGCAGCTTAGTAGGGGGGCCCCAGCATTTT
-	-	TRBJ1-3	TRBV14	CASSQEGGQGPFSGNTIYF	TGTGCCAGCAGCCAAGAAGGTGGGCAGGGCCCCTTCTCTGGAAACACCATATATTTT
-	-	TRBJ1-4	TRBV5-1	CASSLAPGASLFF	TGCGCCAGCAGCTTGGCACCCGGAGCTAGTCTGTTTTTT
-	-	TRBJ1-5	TRBV4-2	CASSPDTDSNQPQHF	TGTGCCAGCAGCCCCGACACTGATAGCAATCAGCCCCAGCATTTT
-	once	TRBJ1-2	TRBV19	CAIKYGYTF	TGTGCCATAAAATATGGCTACACCTTC
-	-	TRBJ2-7	TRBV10-3	CAISSDAYEQYF	TGTGCCATCTCAAGCGACGCCTACGAGCAGTACTTC
-	-	TRBJ2-1	TRBV15	CATSRDGSGNEQFF	TGTGCCACCAGCAGAGATGGGAGTGGCAATGAGCAGTTCTTC
TRBD1	-	TRBJ1-4	TRBV7-2	CASSSRTGAINEKLFF	TGTGCCAGCAGCTCGCGGACAGGGGCCATCAATGAAAAACTGTTTTTT
TRBD2	-	TRBJ2-1	TRBV4-2	CASSRTLDSLAASYNEQFF	TGTGCCAGCAGCAGGACACTAGATAGTCTAGCGGCTTCCTACAATGAGCAGTTCTTC
TRBD2	-	TRBJ2-5	TRBV15	CATSRGTSGSQETQYF	TGTGCCACCAGCAGGGGGACTAGCGGCTCCCAAGAGACCCAGTACTTC
-	-	TRBJ2-7	TRBV28	CASSLFLRVGEYF	TGTGCCAGCAGTTTGTTCCTTCGGGTCGGGGAGTACTTC
-	once	TRBJ2-4	TRBV28	CASSLGPETKRAKNIQYF	TGTGCCAGCAGTTTAGGCCCCGAGACTAAGAGGGCCAAAAACATTCAGTACTTC
TRBD1	once	TRBJ2-7	TRBV18	CASSPQLGQGANYEQYF	TGTGCCAGCTCACCCCAACTGGGACAGGGGGCTAACTACGAGCAGTACTTC
TRBD2	-	TRBJ2-1	TRBV7-2	CASSSPSGLAFHEQFF	TGTGCCAGCAGCTCTCCTTCGGGACTAGCCTTCCATGAGCAGTTCTTC
TRBD1	-	TRBJ1-2	TRBV11-3	CASSLRSGGNYGYTF	TGTGCCAGCAGCTTAAGGTCAGGGGGCAACTATGGCTACACCTTC
TRBD1	-	TRBJ2-3	TRBV5-8	CASSFGTGGTDTQYF	TGTGCCAGCAGCTTCGGGACAGGGGGGACAGATACGCAGTATTTT
TRBD1	-	TRBJ1-2	TRBV27	CASSSTTGRIGYTF	TGTGCCAGCAGTTCGACGACAGGGCGGATTGGCTACACCTTC
TRBD1	-	TRBJ2-4	TRBV19	CASSGRGTALAKNIQYF	TGTGCCAGTAGTGGACGTGGGACAGCGCTAGCCAAAAACATTCAGTACTTC
TRBD2	once	TRBJ2-1	TRBV25-1	CASSEYLASGYNEQFF	TGTGCCAGCAGTGAATATCTGGCTAGCGGATACAATGAGCAGTTCTTC
TRBD2	once	TRBJ2-1	TRBV18	CASSSRLAGLSSYNEQFF	TGTGCCAGCTCGTCCCGACTAGCGGGATTGAGCTCCTACAATGAGCAGTTCTTC
-	-	TRBJ1-2	TRBV19	CASSLRRQSGHYTF	TGTGCCAGTAGTCTTCGAAGACAAAGTGGACACTACACCTTC
-	-	TRBJ1-2	TRBV6-1	CASSASGYVYGYTF	TGTGCCAGCAGTGCGTCGGGATATGTCTATGGCTACACCTTC
TRBD2	-	TRBJ2-7	TRBV29-1	CSVQQTSGGLGEQYF	TGCAGCGTTCAACAGACTAGCGGGGGGCTTGGCGAGCAGTACTTC
TRBD2	-	TRBJ2-2	TRBV7-7	CASSPKLAGGTGELFF	TGTGCTAGCAGCCCTAAACTAGCGGGAGGTACCGGGGAGCTGTTTTTT
-	-	TRBJ2-2	TRBV5-5	CASSQAQSGGNTGELFF	TGTGCCAGCAGCCAAGCACAAAGCGGAGGGAACACCGGGGAGCTGTTTTTT
TRBD1	-	TRBJ1-6	TRBV4-3	CASSQDRGEWSPLHF	TGCGCCAGCAGCCAAGACAGGGGGGAATGGTCACCCCTCCACTTT
-	-	TRBJ1-2	TRBV9	CASSPPYGGGYTF	TGTGCCAGCAGCCCCCCTTACGGGGGTGGCTACACCTTC
TRBD1	once	TRBJ1-2	TRBV18	CASSVTGGINYGYTF	TGTGCCAGCTCAGTGACAGGGGGAATTAACTATGGCTACACCTTC
TRBD1	-	TRBJ2-7	TRBV7-3	CASSFGTGSHEQYF	TGTGCCAGCAGCTTTGGGACAGGGTCCCACGAGCAGTACTTC
-	-	TRBJ1-1	TRBV11-3	CASSPGPGTEAFF	TGTGCCAGCAGCCCCGGTCCCGGCACTGAAGCTTTCTTT
TRBD2	-	TRBJ2-7	TRBV5-5	CASTIGGESSYEQYF	TGTGCCAGCACCATTGGGGGGGAGAGCTCCTACGAGCAGTACTTC
TRBD1	-	TRBJ2-6	TRBV5-6	CASSWTGQGSSWANVLTF	TGTGCCAGCAGCTGGACGGGACAGGGTTCATCCTGGGCCAACGTCCTGACTTTC
TRBD1	-	TRBJ1-2	TRBV4-3	CASSQETGGSGYTF	TGCGCCAGCAGCCAAGAGACAGGGGGCTCTGGCTACACCTTC
-	-	TRBJ2-7	TRBV9	CASSVSGGIEQYF	TGTGCCAGCAGCGTAAGCGGTGGGATCGAGCAGTACTTC
TRBD1	-	TRBJ1-3	TRBV11-2	CASSLGQGRDGNTIYF	TGTGCCAGCAGCTTAGGACAGGGTCGGGATGGAAACACCATATATTTT
-	-	TRBJ1-3	TRBV7-2	CASSLWPGTTGNTIYF	TGTGCCAGCAGCTTATGGCCCGGAACTACGGGAAACACCATATATTTT
-	-	TRBJ1-5	TRBV6-6	CASSDDRSNQPQHF	TGTGCCAGCAGCGATGACAGATCCAATCAGCCCCAGCATTTT
-	-	TRBJ2-7	TRBV7-6	CARKGIYEQYF	TGTGCCCGAAAGGGGATCTACGAGCAGTACTTC
TRBD2	-	TRBJ2-3	TRBV5-8	CASSPGLAGNPGTDTQYF	TGTGCCAGCAGCCCGGGACTAGCGGGAAATCCTGGCACAGATACGCAGTATTTT
TRBD1	-	TRBJ2-7	TRBV23-1	CASSTGQGWLYEQYF	TGCGCCAGCAGTACTGGACAGGGCTGGCTCTACGAGCAGTACTTC
TRBD1	-	TRBJ1-2	TRBV15	CATSGWTGGGNYGYTF	TGTGCCACCAGCGGGTGGACAGGGGGAGGTAACTATGGCTACACCTTC
TRBD1	-	TRBJ2-3	TRBV7-9	CASSSGQGSGTDTQYF	TGTGCCAGCAGCTCGGGACAGGGCAGTGGCACAGATACGCAGTATTTT
TRBD1	-	TRBJ1-5	TRBV19	CASSPDDRGRHQPQHF	TGTGCCAGTAGTCCGGATGACAGGGGGCGGCATCAGCCCCAGCATTTT
-	-	TRBJ1-1	TRBV4-1	CASSQDIGRAFF	TGCGCCAGCAGCCAAGATATCGGTCGAGCTTTCTTT
-	-	TRBJ1-1	TRBV11-3	CASSQNTEAFF	TGTGCCAGCAGCCAAAACACTGAAGCTTTCTTT
TRBD2	-	TRBJ2-7	TRBV29-1	CSVELRSGGTYEQYF	TGCAGCGTTGAATTACGGTCGGGGGGAACCTACGAGCAGTACTTC
-	-	TRBJ2-7	TRBV5-5	CASSLGRVSYEQYF	TGTGCCAGCAGCTTGGGGAGGGTCTCCTACGAGCAGTACTTC
-	-	TRBJ2-3	TRBV30	CAWSSRDTQYF	TGTGCCTGGAGTTCTAGAGATACGCAGTATTTT
-	-	TRBJ2-3	TRBV9	CASSVSGRGSNTQYF	TGTGCCAGCAGCGTATCTGGCAGGGGCTCGAATACGCAGTATTTT
TRBD1	-	TRBJ2-6	TRBV4-3	CASSRRTGDGANVLTF	TGCGCCAGCAGCCGAAGGACAGGGGATGGGGCCAACGTCCTGACTTTC
-	-	TRBJ2-1	TRBV4-3	CASSQDLATSYNEQFF	TGCGCCAGCAGCCAAGATTTGGCCACCTCCTACAATGAGCAGTTCTTC
TRBD2	-	TRBJ2-1	TRBV4-3	CASSPNPGGPQSSYNEQFF	TGCGCCAGCAGCCCCAATCCGGGAGGGCCTCAGAGCTCCTACAATGAGCAGTTCTTC
TRBD2	-	TRBJ2-7	TRBV2	CASGREGSSYEQYF	TGTGCCAGCGGCCGGGAGGGGAGCTCCTACGAGCAGTACTTC
-	-	TRBJ2-7	TRBV19	CASGPGWGHSEQYF	TGTGCCAGTGGCCCAGGGTGGGGGCACTCTGAGCAGTACTTC
-	-	TRBJ1-2	TRBV28	CASSLYTNTEGGYGYTF	TGTGCCAGCAGTTTATATACGAACACAGAGGGCGGCTATGGCTACACCTTC
-	-	TRBJ1-1	TRBV27	CASRLEGGTEAFF	TGTGCCAGCAGGCTGGAGGGTGGGACTGAAGCTTTCTTT
-	-	TRBJ2-5	TRBV4-3	CASSQDLRRGQETQYF	TGCGCCAGCAGCCAAGATCTTCGGAGGGGACAAGAGACCCAGTACTTC